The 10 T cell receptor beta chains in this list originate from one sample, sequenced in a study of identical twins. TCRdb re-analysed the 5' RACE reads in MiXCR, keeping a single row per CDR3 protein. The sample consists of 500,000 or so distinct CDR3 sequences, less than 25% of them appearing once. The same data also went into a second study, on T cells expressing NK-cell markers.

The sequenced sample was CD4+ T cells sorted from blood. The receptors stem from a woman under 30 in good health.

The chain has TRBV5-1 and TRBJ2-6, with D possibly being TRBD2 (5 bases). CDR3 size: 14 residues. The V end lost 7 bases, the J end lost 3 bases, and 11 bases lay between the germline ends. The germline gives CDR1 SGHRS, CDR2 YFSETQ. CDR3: CASGSLDGANVLTF. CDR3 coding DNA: TGCGCCAGCGGGAGTCTCGATGGGGCCAACGTCCTGACTTTC.

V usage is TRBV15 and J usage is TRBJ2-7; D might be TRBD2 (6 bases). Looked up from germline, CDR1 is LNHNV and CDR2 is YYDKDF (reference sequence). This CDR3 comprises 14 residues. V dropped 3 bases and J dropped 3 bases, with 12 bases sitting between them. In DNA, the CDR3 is TGTGCCACCAGCAGGGGCGGGACCTACTACGAGCAGTACTTC. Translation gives CATSRGGTYYEQYF.

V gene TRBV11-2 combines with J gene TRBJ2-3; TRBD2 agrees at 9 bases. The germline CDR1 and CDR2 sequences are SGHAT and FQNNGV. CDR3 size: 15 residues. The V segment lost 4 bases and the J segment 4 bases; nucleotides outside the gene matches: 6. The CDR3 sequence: CASSSKRGVADTQYF. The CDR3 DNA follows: TGTGCCAGCAGCTCTAAGCGGGGGGTGGCAGATACGCAGTATTTT.

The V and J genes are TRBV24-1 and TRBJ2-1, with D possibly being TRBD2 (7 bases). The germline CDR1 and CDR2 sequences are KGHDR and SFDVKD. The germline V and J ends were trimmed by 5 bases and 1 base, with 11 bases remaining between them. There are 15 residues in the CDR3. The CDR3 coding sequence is TGTGCCACCAGTGGGGGGGGGCATTCCTACAATGAGCAGTTCTTC. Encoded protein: CATSGGGHSYNEQFF.

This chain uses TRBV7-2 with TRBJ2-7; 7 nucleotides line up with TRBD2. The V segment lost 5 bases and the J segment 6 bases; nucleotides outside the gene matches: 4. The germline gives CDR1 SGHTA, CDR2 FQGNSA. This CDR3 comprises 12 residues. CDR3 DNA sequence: TGTGCCAGCAGCCTCTGGGGGGGCGAGCAGTACTTC. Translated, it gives CASSLWGGEQYF.

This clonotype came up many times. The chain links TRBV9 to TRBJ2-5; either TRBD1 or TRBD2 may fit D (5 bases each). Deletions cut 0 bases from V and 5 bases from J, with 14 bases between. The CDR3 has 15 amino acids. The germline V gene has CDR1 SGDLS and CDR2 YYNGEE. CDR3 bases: TGTGCCAGCAGCGTAGGCACACCGAGGGGCGAGACCCAGTACTTC. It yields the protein CASSVGTPRGETQYF.

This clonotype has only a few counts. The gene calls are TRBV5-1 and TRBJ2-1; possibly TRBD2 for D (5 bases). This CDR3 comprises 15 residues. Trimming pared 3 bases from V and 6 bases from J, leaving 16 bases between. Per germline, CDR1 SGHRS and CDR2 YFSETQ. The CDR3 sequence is CASSSLDLALNEQFF. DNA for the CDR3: TGCGCCAGCAGCTCGCTAGATCTAGCTCTCAATGAGCAGTTCTTC.

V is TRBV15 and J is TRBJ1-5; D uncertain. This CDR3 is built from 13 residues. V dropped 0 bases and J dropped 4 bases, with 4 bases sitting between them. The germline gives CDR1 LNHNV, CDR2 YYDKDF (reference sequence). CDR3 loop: CATSRESNQPQHF. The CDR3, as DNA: TGTGCCACCAGCAGAGAAAGTAATCAGCCCCAGCATTTT.

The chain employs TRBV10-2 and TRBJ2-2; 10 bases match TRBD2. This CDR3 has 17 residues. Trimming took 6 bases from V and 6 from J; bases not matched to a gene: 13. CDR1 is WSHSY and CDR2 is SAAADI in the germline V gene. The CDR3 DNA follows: TGCGCCAGCAGGAGTCTAGCGGGGGAGGAAAACTCCGGGGAGCTGTTTTTT. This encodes CASRSLAGEENSGELFF.

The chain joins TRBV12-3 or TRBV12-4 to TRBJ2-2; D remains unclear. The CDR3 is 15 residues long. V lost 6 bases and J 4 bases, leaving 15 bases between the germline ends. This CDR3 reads CASSPSSKFTGELFF. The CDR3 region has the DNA TGTGCCAGCAGCCCTAGTTCTAAATTCACCGGGGAGCTGTTTTTT.